This T cell receptor beta chain was recovered during a study of blood T cells in healthy people across ages. Study results and limitations: The study found more naive CD4+ cells and higher diversity in long-lived than aged donors.

This clonotype turned up a few times. What it recognizes is unknown. The CDR3 is 13 residues long. The germline V gene has CDR1 MNHEY and CDR2 SMNVEV (reference sequence). A J-beta primer mix and a sample-barcoded 5' primer were used in a second PCR of about 7 to 12 cycles. Carrying 12 random nucleotides, a template-switch adaptor labeled each individual cDNA molecule. TCRdb processed the 5' RACE reads anew with MiXCR; each CDR3 protein has one entry. Of over 600,000 distinct CDR3 sequences in the sample, roughly 41% were seen once. The authors drew 8 to 10 milliliters of peripheral blood from each donor.

The gene calls are TRBV27 and TRBJ2-5, with TRBD1 matching 8 bases. The assigned J gene may be wrong: the sequence end matches TRBJ2-7 better. Sample: blood. The TCR comes from a man older than 75 in good health. CDR3 sequence reads: CASRGQGLHEQYF. The CDR3, as DNA: TGTGCCAGCAGAGGACAGGGTTTGCACGAGCAGTACTTC.